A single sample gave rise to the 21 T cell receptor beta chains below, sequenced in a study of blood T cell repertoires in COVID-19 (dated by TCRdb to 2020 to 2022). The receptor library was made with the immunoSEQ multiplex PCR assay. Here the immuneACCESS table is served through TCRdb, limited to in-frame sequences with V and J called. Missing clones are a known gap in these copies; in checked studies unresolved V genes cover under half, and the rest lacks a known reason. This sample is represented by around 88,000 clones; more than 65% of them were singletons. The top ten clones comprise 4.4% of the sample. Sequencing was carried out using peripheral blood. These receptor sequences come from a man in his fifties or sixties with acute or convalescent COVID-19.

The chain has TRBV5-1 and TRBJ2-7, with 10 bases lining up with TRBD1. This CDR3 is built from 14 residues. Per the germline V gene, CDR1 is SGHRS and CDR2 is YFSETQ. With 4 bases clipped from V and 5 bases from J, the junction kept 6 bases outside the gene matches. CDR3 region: CASSPGTGDNEQYF. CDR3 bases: TGCGCCAGCAGCCCCGGGACAGGGGACAACGAGCAGTACTTC. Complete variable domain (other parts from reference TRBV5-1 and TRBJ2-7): KAGVTQTPRYLIKTRGQQVTLSCSPISGHRSVSWYQQTPGQGLQFLFEYFSETQRNKGNFPGRFSGRQFSNSRSEMNVSTLELGDSALYLCASSPGTGDNEQYFGPGTRLTVT.

CDR3 nucleotide sequence: TGTGCCAGCAGCTTCCGCGGGGTATGGCACGAGCAGTACTTC. Encoded protein: CASSFRGVWHEQYF. This chain links TRBV7-9 with TRBJ2-7; perhaps TRBD2 as D (6 bases). Trimming cost V 3 bases and J 5 bases, with 14 bases left between them. Germline assignment: CDR1 SEHNR and CDR2 FQNEAQ (reference sequence). There are 14 residues in the CDR3.

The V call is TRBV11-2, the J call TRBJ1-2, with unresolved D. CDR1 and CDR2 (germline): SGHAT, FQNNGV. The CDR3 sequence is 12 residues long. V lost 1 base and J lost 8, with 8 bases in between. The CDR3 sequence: CASSLAPGGYTF. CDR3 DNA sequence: TGTGCCAGCAGCTTAGCTCCGGGGGGCTACACCTTC.

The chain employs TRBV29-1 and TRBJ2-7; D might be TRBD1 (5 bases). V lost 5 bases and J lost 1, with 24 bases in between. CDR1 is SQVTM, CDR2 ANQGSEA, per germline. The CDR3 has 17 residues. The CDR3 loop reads CSVRSEFSTKGSYEQYF. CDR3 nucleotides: TGCAGCGTTAGGTCGGAGTTTAGCACGAAGGGGTCCTACGAGCAGTACTTC.

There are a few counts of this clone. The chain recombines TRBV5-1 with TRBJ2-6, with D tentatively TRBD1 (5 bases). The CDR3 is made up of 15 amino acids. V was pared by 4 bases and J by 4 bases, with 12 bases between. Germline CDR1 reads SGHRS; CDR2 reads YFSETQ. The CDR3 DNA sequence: TGCGCCAGCAGCCCGCAGGGATCCGGGGCCAACGTCCTGACTTTC. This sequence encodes CASSPQGSGANVLTF.

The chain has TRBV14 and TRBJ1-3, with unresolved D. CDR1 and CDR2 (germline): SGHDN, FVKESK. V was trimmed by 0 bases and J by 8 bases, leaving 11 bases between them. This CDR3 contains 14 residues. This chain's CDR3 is CASSQDLREHTIYF. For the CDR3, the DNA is TGTGCCAGCAGCCAAGATCTAAGAGAACACACCATATATTTT.

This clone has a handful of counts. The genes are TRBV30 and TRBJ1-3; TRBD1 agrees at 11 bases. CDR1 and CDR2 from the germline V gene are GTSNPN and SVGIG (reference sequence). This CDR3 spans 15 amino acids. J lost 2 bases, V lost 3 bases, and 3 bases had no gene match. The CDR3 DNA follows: TGTGCCTGGAGACGGGACAGGGGGGCTGGAAACACCATATATTTT. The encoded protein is CAWRRDRGAGNTIYF.

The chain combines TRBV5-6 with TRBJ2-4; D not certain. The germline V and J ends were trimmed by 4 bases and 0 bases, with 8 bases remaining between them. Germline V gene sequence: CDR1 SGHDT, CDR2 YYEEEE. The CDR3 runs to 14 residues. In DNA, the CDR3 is TGTGCCAGCAGCCCGGCGGAAGCCAAAAACATTCAGTACTTC. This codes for CASSPAEAKNIQYF.

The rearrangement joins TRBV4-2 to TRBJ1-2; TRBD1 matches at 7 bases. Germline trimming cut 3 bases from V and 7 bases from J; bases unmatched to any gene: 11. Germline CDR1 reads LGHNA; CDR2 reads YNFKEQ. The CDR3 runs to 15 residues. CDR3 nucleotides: TGTGCCAGCAGCCATGGGATCGGACAGGTCCGTGGCTACACCTTC. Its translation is CASSHGIGQVRGYTF.

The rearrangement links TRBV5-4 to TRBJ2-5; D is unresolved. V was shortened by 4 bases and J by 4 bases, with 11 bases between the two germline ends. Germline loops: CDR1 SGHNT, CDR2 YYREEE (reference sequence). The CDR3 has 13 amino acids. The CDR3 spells CASSQAPGETQYF. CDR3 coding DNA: TGTGCCAGCAGCCAAGCCCCGGGAGAGACCCAGTACTTC.

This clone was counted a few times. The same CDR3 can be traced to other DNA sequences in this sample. The CDR3 loop reads CASSLRDEQYF. CDR3 DNA sequence: TGTGCCAGCAGCTTACGGGACGAGCAGTACTTC. The chain joins TRBV11-3 to TRBJ2-7; D is unresolved. Germline V gene sequence: CDR1 SGHNT, CDR2 YENEEA. CDR3 length: 11 residues. Trimming pared 2 bases from V and 5 bases from J, leaving 4 bases between.

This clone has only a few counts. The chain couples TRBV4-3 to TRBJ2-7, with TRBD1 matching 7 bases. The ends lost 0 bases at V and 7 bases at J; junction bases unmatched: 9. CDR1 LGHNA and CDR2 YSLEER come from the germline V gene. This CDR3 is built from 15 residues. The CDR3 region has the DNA TGCGCCAGCAGCCAAGATAGGGACAGTCGGTGGGAGCAGTACTTC. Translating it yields CASSQDRDSRWEQYF.

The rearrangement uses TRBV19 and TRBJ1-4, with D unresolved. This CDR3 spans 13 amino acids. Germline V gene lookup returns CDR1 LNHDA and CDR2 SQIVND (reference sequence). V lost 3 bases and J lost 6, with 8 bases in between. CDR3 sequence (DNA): TGTGCCAGTAGTATTGGTTGGCATGAAAAACTGTTTTTT. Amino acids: CASSIGWHEKLFF.

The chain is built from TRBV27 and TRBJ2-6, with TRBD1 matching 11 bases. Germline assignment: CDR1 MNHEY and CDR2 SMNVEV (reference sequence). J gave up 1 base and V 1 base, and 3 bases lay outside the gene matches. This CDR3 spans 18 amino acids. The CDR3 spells CASSLFGQGASGANVLTF. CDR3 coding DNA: TGTGCCAGCAGTTTATTCGGACAGGGGGCTTCTGGGGCCAACGTCCTGACTTTC.

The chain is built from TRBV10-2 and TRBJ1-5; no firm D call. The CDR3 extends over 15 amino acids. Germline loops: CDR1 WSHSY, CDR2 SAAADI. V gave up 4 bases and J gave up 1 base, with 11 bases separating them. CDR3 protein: CASSGDSGSNQPQHF. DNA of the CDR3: TGCGCCAGCAGTGGGGATTCGGGGAGCAATCAGCCCCAGCATTTT.

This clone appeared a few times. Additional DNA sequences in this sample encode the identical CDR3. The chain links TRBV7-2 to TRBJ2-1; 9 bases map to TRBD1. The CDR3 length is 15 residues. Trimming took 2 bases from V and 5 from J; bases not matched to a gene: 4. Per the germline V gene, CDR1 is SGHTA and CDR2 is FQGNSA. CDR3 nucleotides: TGTGCCAGCAGCTTACGGGGACAGGGAAACAATGAGCAGTTCTTC. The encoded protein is CASSLRGQGNNEQFF.

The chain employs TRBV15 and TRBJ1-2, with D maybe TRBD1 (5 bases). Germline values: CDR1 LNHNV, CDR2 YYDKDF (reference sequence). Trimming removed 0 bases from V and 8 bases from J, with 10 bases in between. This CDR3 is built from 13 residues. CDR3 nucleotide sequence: TGTGCCACCAGCAGAGAGCAGGGTATGGGCTACACCTTC. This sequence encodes CATSREQGMGYTF.

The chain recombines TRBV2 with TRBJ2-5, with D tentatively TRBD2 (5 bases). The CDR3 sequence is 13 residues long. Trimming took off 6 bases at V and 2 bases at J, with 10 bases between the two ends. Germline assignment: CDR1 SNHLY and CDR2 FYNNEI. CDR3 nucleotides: TGTGCCAGCAGCAGAGGGAATCAAGAGACCCAGTACTTC. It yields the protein CASSRGNQETQYF.

CDR3 coding DNA: TGTGCCAGCAGCTTCGGGACAGGGGACCACGAGCAGTACTTC. This codes for CASSFGTGDHEQYF. The chain joins TRBV5-4 to TRBJ2-7, with 10 positions matching TRBD1. Trimming cost V 2 bases and J 5 bases; bases outside gene matches: 4. This CDR3 is 14 amino acids long. Per the germline V gene, CDR1 is SGHNT and CDR2 is YYREEE (reference sequence).

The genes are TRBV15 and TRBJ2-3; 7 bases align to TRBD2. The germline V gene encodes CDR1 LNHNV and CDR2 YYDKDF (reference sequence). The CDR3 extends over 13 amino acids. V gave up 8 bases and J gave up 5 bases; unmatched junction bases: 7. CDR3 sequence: CATAPGGGDTQYF. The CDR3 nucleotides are TGTGCCACCGCTCCGGGGGGTGGAGATACGCAGTATTTT.

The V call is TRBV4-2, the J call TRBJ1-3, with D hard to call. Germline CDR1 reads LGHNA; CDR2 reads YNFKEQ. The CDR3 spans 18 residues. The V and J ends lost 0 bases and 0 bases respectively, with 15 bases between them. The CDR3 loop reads CASSQDGVAASSGNTIYF. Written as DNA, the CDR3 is TGTGCCAGCAGCCAAGATGGAGTGGCGGCCAGCTCTGGAAACACCATATATTTT.